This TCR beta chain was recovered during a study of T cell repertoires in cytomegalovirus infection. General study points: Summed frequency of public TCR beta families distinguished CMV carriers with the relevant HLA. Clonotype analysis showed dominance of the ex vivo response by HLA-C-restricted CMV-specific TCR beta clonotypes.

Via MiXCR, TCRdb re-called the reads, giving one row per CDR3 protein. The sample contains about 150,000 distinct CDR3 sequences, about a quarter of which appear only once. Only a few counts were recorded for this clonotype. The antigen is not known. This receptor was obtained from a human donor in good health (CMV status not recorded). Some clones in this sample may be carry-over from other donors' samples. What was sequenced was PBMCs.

CDR3 amino acids: CASTYRQGARGGGINEQFF. The CDR3, as DNA: TGTGCCAGCACCTACCGACAGGGGGCGCGGGGCGGGGGGATCAATGAGCAGTTCTTC. The V and J genes are TRBV28 and TRBJ2-1; 10 bases are a match to TRBD1. Trimming at V came to 7 bases and at J to 6 bases, leaving 21 bases not matched to a gene. This CDR3 region has 19 residues. CDR1 and CDR2 (germline): MDHEN, SYDVKM.